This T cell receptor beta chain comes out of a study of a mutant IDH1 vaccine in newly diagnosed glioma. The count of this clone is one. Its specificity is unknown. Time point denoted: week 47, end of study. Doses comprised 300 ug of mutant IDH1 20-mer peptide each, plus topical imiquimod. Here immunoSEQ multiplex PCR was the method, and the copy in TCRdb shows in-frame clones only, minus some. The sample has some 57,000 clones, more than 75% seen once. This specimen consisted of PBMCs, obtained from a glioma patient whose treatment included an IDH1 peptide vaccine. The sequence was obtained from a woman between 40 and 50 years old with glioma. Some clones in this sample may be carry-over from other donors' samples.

CDR3 amino acids: CASSLGDQNYGYTF. The DNA of the CDR3 is TGCGCCAGCAGCTTGGGCGACCAAAACTATGGCTACACCTTC. This chain links TRBV5-1 with TRBJ1-2, with no clear D. The V gene lost 0 bases and the J gene lost 2 bases, with 8 bases spanning the gap. Germline V gives CDR1 SGHRS, CDR2 YFSETQ. The CDR3 consists of 14 residues.